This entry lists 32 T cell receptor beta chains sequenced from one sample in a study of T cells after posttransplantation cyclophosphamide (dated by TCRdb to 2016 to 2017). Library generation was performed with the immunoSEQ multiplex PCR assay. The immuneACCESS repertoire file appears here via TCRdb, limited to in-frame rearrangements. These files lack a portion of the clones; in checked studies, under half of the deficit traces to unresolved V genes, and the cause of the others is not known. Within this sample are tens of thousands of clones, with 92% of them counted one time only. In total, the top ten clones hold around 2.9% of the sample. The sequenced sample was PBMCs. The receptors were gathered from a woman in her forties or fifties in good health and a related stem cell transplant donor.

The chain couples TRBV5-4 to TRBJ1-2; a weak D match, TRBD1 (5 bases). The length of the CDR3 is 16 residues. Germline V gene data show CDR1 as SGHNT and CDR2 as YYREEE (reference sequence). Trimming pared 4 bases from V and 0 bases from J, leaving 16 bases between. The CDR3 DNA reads TGTGCCAGCAGCGTAACGGACATCGGCCCTAACTATGGCTACACCTTC. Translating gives CASSVTDIGPNYGYTF.

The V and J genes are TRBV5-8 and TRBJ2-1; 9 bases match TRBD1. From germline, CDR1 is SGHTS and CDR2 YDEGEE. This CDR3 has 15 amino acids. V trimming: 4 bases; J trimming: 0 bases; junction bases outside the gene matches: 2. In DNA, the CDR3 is TGTGCCAGCAGCCGGACAGGGGACTCCTACAATGAGCAGTTCTTC. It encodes CASSRTGDSYNEQFF. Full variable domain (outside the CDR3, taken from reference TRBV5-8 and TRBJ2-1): EAGVTQSPTHLIKTRGQQATLRCSPISGHTSVYWYQQALGLGLQFLLWYDEGEERNRGNFPPRFSGRQFPNYSSELNVNALELEDSALYLCASSRTGDSYNEQFFGPGTRLTVL.

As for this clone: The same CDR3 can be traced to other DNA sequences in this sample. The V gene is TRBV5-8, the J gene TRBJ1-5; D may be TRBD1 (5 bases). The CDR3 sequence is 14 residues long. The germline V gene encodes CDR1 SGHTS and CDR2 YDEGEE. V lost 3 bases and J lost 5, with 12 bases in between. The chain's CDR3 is CASSSGIKDQPQHF. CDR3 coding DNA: TGTGCCAGCAGCTCAGGGATTAAAGATCAGCCCCAGCATTTT.

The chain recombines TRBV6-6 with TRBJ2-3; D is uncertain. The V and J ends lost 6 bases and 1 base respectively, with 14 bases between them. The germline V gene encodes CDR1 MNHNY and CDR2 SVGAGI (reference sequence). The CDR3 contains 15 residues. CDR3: CASSSGLTGTDTQYF. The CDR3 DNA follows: TGTGCCAGCAGCTCCGGATTGACTGGCACAGATACGCAGTATTTT.

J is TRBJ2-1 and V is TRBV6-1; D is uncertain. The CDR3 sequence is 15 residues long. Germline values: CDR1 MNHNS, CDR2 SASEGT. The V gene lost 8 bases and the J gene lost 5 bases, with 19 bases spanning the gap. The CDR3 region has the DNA TGTGCCAGCGGCAGCCTTAGCTCCCCTGACAATGAGCAGTTCTTC. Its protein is CASGSLSSPDNEQFF.

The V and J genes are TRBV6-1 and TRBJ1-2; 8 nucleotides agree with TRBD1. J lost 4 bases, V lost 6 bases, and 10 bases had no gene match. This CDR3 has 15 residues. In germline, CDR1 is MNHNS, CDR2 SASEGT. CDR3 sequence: CASRNADRGFYGYTF. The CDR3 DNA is TGTGCCAGCAGGAATGCAGACAGGGGTTTCTATGGCTACACCTTC.

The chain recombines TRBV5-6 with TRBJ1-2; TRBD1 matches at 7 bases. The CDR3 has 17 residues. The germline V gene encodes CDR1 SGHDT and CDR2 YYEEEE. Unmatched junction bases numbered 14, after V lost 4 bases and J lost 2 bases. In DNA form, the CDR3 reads TGTGCCAGCAGCGTACTCGGGACAGCGGCACCAAACTATGGCTACACCTTC. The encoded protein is CASSVLGTAAPNYGYTF.

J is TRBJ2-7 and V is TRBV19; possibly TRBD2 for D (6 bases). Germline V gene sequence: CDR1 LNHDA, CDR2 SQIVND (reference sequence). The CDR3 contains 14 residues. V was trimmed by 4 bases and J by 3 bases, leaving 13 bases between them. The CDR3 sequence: CASSTGTPNYEQYF. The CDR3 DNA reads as TGTGCCAGTAGTACCGGGACTCCGAACTACGAGCAGTACTTC.

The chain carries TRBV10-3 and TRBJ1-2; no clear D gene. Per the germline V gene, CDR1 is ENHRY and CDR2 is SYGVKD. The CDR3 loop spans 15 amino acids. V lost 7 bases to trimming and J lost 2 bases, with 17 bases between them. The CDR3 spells CAIMKQQGGNYGYTF. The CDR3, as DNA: TGTGCCATCATGAAACAACAAGGAGGGAACTATGGCTACACCTTC.

CDR3 DNA: TGTGCCAGCAACAGGGGAGAGCAGCCCCAGCATTTT. Its translation: CASNRGEQPQHF. The V gene is TRBV2, the J gene TRBJ1-5; 7 nucleotides line up with TRBD1. With V trimmed by 7 bases and J by 7 bases, 4 bases remained unmatched. CDR1 is SNHLY and CDR2 is FYNNEI in the germline V gene. The length of the CDR3 is 12 residues.

In DNA, the CDR3 is TGTGCCAGCACCCGAGACAGGGTGAACTATGGCTACACCTTC. As protein: CASTRDRVNYGYTF. This sequence joins TRBV28 and TRBJ1-2, with TRBD1 matching 7 bases. With 7 bases clipped from V and 2 bases from J, the junction kept 7 bases outside the gene matches. Germline lookup yields CDR1 MDHEN and CDR2 SYDVKM. The CDR3 consists of 14 residues.

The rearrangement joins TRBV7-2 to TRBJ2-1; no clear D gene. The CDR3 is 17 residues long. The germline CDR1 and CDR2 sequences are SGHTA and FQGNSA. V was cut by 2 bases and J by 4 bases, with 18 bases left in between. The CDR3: CASSLQRTVQIYNEQFF. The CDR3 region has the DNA TGTGCCAGCAGCTTACAACGAACAGTCCAAATTTACAATGAGCAGTTCTTC.

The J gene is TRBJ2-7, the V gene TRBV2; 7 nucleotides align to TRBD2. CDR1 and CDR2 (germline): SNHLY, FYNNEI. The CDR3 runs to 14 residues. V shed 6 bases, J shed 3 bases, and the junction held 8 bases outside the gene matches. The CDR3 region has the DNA TGTGCCAGCAGCTGGGGCAGGGAGGGCTACGAGCAGTACTTC. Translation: CASSWGREGYEQYF.

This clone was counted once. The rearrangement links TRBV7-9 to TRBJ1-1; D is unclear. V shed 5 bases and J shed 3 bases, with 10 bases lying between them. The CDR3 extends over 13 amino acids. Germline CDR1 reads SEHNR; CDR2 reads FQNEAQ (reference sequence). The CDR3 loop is CASSPNSDTEAFF. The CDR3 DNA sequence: TGTGCCAGCAGCCCCAATAGTGACACTGAAGCTTTCTTT.

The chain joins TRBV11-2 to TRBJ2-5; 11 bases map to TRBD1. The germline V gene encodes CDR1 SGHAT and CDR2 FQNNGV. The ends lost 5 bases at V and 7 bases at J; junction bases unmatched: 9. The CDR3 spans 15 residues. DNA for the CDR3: TGTGCCAGCAGCCTCGGGACAGGGGGACTAGGGACCCAGTACTTC. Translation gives CASSLGTGGLGTQYF.

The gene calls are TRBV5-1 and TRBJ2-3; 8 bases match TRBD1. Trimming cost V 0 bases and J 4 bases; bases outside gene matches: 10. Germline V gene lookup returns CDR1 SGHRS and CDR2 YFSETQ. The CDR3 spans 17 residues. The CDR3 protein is CASSLAPGGGGSDTQYF. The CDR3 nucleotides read TGCGCCAGCAGCTTGGCCCCAGGGGGCGGTGGATCAGATACGCAGTATTTT.

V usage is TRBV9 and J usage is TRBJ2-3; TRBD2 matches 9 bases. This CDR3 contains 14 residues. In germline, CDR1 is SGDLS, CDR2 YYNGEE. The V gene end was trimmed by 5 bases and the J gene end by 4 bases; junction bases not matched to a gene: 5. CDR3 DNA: TGTGCCAGCAGGGCTAGCGGGGAGGCAGATACGCAGTATTTT. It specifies CASRASGEADTQYF.

CDR3 loop: CASLGPLPREQFF. CDR3 bases: TGCGCCAGCTTGGGGCCCCTCCCCCGGGAGCAGTTCTTC. The chain couples TRBV5-1 to TRBJ2-1; D possibly corresponds to TRBD1 (5 bases). Germline CDR1 reads SGHRS; CDR2 reads YFSETQ. V was trimmed by 7 bases and J by 10 bases, leaving 18 bases between them. The CDR3 length is 13 residues.

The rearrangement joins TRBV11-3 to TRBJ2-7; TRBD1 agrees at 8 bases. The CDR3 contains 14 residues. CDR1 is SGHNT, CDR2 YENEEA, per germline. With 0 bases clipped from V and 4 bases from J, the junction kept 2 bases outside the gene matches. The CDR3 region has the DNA TGTGCCAGCAGCTTAGATGGACAGGGTTACGAGCAGTACTTC. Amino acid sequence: CASSLDGQGYEQYF. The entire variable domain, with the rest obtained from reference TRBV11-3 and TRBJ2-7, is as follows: EAGVVQSPRYKIIEKKQPVAFWCNPISGHNTLYWYLQNLGQGPELLIRYENEEAVDDSQLPKDRFSAERLKGVDSTLKIQPAELGDSAVYLCASSLDGQGYEQYFGPGTRLTVT.

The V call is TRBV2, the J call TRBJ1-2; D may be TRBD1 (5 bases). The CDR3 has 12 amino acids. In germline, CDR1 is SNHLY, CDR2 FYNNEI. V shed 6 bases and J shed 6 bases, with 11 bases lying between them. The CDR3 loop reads CASSLRAHGYTF. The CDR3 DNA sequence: TGTGCCAGCAGCCTCAGGGCGCATGGCTACACCTTC.

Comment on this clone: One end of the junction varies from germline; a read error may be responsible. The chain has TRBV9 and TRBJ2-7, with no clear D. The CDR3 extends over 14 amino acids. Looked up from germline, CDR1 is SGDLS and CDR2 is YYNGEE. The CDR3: CASGVGPLRDEQYF. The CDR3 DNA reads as TGTGCCAGCGGCGTAGGCCCCTTAAGAGACGAGCAGTACTTC.

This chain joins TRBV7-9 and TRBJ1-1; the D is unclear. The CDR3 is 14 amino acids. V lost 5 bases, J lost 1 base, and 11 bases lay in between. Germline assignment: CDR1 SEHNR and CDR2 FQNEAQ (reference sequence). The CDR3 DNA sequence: TGTGCCAGCAGCAGTCTGGAGAGGAACACTGAAGCTTTCTTT. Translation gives CASSSLERNTEAFF. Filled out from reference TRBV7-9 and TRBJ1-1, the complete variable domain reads DTGVSQNPRHKITKRGQNVTFRCDPISEHNRLYWYRQTLGQGPEFLTYFQNEAQLEKSRLLSDRFSAERPKGSFSTLEIQRTEQGDSAMYLCASSSLERNTEAFFGQGTRLTVV.

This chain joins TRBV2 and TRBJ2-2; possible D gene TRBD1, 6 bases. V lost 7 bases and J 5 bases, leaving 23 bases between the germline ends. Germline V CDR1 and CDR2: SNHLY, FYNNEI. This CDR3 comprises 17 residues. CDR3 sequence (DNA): TGTGCCAGCAAGGGGGATCGGGTTGGAGTGAGGACCGGGGAGCTGTTTTTT. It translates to CASKGDRVGVRTGELFF.

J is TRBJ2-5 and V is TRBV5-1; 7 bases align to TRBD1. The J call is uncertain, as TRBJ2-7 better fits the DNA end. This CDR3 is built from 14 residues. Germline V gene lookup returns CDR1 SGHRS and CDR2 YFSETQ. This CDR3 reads CASTKDREGYEQYF. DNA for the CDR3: TGCGCCAGCACCAAAGACAGGGAAGGCTACGAGCAGTACTTC.

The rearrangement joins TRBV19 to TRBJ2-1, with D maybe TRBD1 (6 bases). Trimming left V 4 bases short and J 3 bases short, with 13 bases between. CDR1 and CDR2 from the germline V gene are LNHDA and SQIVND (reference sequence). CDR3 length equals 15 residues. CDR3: CASSTPGQVYNEQFF. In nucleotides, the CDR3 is TGTGCCAGTAGTACCCCGGGACAAGTCTACAATGAGCAGTTCTTC.

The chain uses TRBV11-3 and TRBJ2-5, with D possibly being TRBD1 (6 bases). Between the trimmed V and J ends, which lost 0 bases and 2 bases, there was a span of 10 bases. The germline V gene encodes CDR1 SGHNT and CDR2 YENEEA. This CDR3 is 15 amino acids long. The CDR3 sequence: CASSLDGTQQETQYF. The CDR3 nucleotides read TGTGCCAGCAGCTTAGACGGGACACAACAAGAGACCCAGTACTTC.

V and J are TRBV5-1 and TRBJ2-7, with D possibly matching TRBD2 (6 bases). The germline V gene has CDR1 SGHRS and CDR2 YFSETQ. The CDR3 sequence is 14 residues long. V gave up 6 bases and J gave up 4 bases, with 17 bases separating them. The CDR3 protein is CASTLAAGSYEQYF. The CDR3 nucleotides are TGCGCCAGCACCCTCGCGGCGGGATCTTACGAGCAGTACTTC.

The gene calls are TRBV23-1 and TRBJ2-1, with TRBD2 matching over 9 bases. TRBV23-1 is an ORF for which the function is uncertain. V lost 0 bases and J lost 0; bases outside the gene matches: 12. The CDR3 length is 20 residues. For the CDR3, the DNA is TGCGCCAGCAGTCAATCGGTGAGACTAGCGGATCTTTGCTCCTACAATGAGCAGTTCTTC. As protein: CASSQSVRLADLCSYNEQFF.

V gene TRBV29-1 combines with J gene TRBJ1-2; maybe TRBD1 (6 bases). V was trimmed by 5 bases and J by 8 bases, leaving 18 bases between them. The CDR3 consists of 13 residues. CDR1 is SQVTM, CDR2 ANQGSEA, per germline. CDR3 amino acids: CSVPSGGGGGYTF. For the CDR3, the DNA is TGCAGCGTTCCATCCGGCGGGGGCGGCGGCTACACCTTC.

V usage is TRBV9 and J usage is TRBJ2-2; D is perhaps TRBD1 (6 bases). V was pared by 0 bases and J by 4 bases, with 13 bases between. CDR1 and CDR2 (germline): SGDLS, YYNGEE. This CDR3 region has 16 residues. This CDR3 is CASSVGTGKATGELFF. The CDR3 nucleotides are TGTGCCAGCAGCGTAGGAACAGGGAAGGCCACCGGGGAGCTGTTTTTT. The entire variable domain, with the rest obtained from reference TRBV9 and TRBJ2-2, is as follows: DSGVTQTPKHLITATGQRVTLRCSPRSGDLSVYWYQQSLDQGLQFLIQYYNGEERAKGNILERFSAQQFPDLHSELNLSSLELGDSALYFCASSVGTGKATGELFFGEGSRLTVL.

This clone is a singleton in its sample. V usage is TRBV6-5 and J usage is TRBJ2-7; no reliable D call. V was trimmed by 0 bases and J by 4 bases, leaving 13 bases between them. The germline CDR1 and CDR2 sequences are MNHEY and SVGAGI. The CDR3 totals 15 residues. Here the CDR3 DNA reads TGTGCCAGCAGTTACTCAAAGGCGAGGTTGTACGAGCAGTACTTC. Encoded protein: CASSYSKARLYEQYF.

In DNA form, the CDR3 reads TGTGCCAGCTCACCGGCCGGGGGGGGGTCCCACGAGCAGTACTTC. It specifies CASSPAGGGSHEQYF. The chain uses TRBV18 and TRBJ2-7; 8 nucleotides align to TRBD2. This CDR3 has 15 residues. CDR1 KGHSH and CDR2 LQKENI come from the germline V gene. With V trimmed by 3 bases and J by 5 bases, 9 bases remained unmatched.